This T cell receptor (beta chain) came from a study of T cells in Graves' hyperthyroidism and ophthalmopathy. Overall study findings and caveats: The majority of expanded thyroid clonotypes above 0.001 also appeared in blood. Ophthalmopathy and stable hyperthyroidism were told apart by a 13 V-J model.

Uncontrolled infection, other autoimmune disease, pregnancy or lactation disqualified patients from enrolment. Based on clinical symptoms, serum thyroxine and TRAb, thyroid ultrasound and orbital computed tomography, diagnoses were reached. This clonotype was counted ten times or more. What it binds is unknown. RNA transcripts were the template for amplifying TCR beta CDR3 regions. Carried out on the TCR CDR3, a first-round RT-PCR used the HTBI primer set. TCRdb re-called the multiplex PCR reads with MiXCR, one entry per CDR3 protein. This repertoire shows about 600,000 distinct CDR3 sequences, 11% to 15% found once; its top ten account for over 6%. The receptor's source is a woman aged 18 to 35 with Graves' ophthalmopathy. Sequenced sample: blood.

CDR3 sequence reads: CSARAGGGSAGELFF. Here the CDR3 DNA reads TGCAGTGCTAGAGCAGGTGGCGGGAGCGCCGGGGAGCTGTTTTTT. J is TRBJ2-2 and V is TRBV20-1; 7 nucleotides agree with TRBD2. The germline gives CDR1 DFQATT, CDR2 SNEGSKA (reference sequence). This CDR3 is built from 15 residues. V was pared by 1 base and J by 6 bases, with 8 bases of the junction left unmatched.